Below, 5 T cell receptor beta chains from the same sample are listed, as sequenced in a study of T cells after yellow fever vaccination. TCRdb independently ran MiXCR on the 5' RACE reads; one entry per CDR3 protein. There are 140,000 to 150,000 distinct CDR3 sequences in the sample; under 7% occur only once, and 0.5% to 0.65% lies in the top ten. The specimen was CD4+ T cells sorted from PBMCs, collected 10 days after the yellow fever booster vaccination. Every receptor here comes from a young man who received the YFV17D yellow fever vaccine.

This clonotype showed up many times. At one boundary the junction diverges from the germline segment, which might be a read error. The rearrangement links TRBV5-1 to TRBJ2-3; weak D call: TRBD1 (5 bases). The germline CDR1 and CDR2 sequences are SGHRS and YFSETQ. This CDR3 is built from 14 residues. The DNA of the CDR3 is TGTGCCAGCAGCTTGGGGCAATCCACAGATACGCAGTATTTT. Amino acid sequence: CASSLGQSTDTQYF.

This clonotype appeared many times. The V gene is TRBV4-1, the J gene TRBJ1-2; 7 bases fit TRBD1. The V gene end was trimmed by 1 base and the J gene end by 5 bases; junction bases not matched to a gene: 16. Per the germline V gene, CDR1 is MGHRA and CDR2 is YSYEKL. This CDR3 has 18 amino acids. The CDR3 loop is CASSQGPPGGQLVYGYTF. CDR3 nucleotides: TGCGCCAGCAGCCAAGGACCCCCCGGGGGACAGTTGGTATATGGCTACACCTTC.

Details on this clonotype: The junction shows a germline mismatch at one end, possibly a read error. The chain couples TRBV5-1 to TRBJ2-7; D gene uncertain. The CDR3 is made up of 13 amino acids. Germline V gene sequence: CDR1 SGHRS, CDR2 YFSETQ. CDR3 residues: CASRNSRQNEHYF. CDR3 DNA: TGCGCCAGCAGGAACAGCCGGCAAAACGAGCATTACTTC.

The sample holds many counts of this clonotype. The chain carries TRBV20-1 and TRBJ1-1; maybe TRBD1 (6 bases). CDR1 DFQATT and CDR2 SNEGSKA come from the germline V gene (reference sequence). The CDR3 is 13 residues long. The CDR3 sequence is CRGVQGKNTEAFF. CDR3 bases: TGCAGAGGAGTCCAGGGGAAGAACACTGAAGCTTTCTTT.

The genes are TRBV24-1 and TRBJ2-1; TRBD1 aligns across 7 bases. The CDR3 is 14 amino acids. CDR1 is KGHDR, CDR2 SFDVKD, per germline. Losses at the gene ends were 3 bases for V and 12 bases for J; bases not matched to a gene: 10. CDR3 loop: CATSDPGQEIRQFF. DNA of the CDR3: TGTGCCACCAGTGATCCCGGACAGGAAATAAGGCAGTTCTTC.